This T cell receptor beta chain was captured by sequencing in a study of cytomegalovirus exposure and HLA in healthy donors. Turning to the study itself: The Caucasian-associated ancestry cluster contained about 80% of the roughly 370 genotyped donors. Regarding the study as a whole: Most CMV-associated TCR beta chains were later found to appear HLA-restricted. Listed as cytomegalovirus-associated were 164 TCR beta chains. Researchers reported that three CMV-associated chains were confirmed in vitro as CMV antigen-specific.

This PCR relied on a set of 60 Vbeta primers and 13 Jbeta primers. Data came from immunoSEQ multiplex PCR; TCRdb stores just in-frame clones and leaves some out. The table records 240,000 or so clones, about 80% of them present only once. This clone appeared a few times. What it binds is unknown. The sequence came from a woman aged 60-75 years in good health and CMV-seropositive. The source material was PBMCs.

The CDR3 sequence: CASRPEVGSSGNTIYF. The CDR3 DNA is TGTGCCAGCAGACCCGAGGTCGGGAGCTCTGGAAACACCATATATTTT. The gene calls are TRBV7-9 and TRBJ1-3; D not certain. Germline V gives CDR1 SEHNR, CDR2 FQNEAQ (reference sequence). The CDR3 totals 16 residues. V was pared by 6 bases and J by 0 bases, with 15 bases between.